This T cell receptor beta chain was sequenced for a study of CD8+ T cells in alopecia areata. For the study at large: The share of scalp area affected provided the severity score for treated patients.

General study results and limits: Many of the expanded lesional clones endured in scalp and blood while on tofacitinib. An increase in clonality over normal scalp was evident in lesional scalp, especially alopecia totalis/universalis. As there was one nonresponder, how baseline CD8+ expansion relates to response remains uncertain.

In regard to this clone: No antigen is known for it.

Noted treatment: oral pan-JAK inhibitor, 5-10 mg twice daily. Researchers gathered lesional scalp punch biopsies and peripheral blood from patients with alopecia areata. RNA, once extracted, was reverse transcribed into cDNA for use as the sequencing template. The repertoire was sequenced with immunoSEQ multiplex PCR; TCRdb's copy has only in-frame clones and lacks some. The sample carries approximately 2,000 clones, about three quarters recorded once. This receptor was obtained from a human donor with alopecia areata. Sample: skin, taken at week 44, from a patient treated with tofacitinib.

The CDR3 spells CASSPQTTGLSEAFF. The CDR3 DNA is TGTGCCAGCTCACCGCAAACGACAGGGTTGTCTGAAGCTTTCTTT. V usage is TRBV18 and J usage is TRBJ1-1, with 7 bases lining up with TRBD1. This CDR3 has 15 amino acids. The V gene's germline CDR1 is KGHSH and CDR2 LQKENI. After removal of 3 bases from V and 6 bases from J, the junction contained 10 bases not matched to a gene. Filled out from reference TRBV18 and TRBJ1-1, the complete variable domain reads NAGVMQNPRHLVRRRGQEARLRCSPMKGHSHVYWYRQLPEEGLKFMVYLQKENIIDESGMPKERFSAEFPKEGPSILRIQQVVRGDSAAYFCASSPQTTGLSEAFFGQGTRLTVV.